Included here is one T cell receptor beta chain sequence, with context. The antigen this receptor binds is unknown. No base qualities exist here, and no much larger clone lies one base off it. Collaborating institutions collected whole blood in K2EDTA tubes following their own protocols. For TCRbeta analysis, collaborators shipped samples as frozen whole blood, isolated PBMCs, or DNA extracted from either of those sample types. The sample belongs to a study of blood T cell repertoires in COVID-19 (dated by TCRdb to about 2020). About the study as a whole: Samples covering the acute and convalescent phases of COVID-19 were provided by collaborators in the United States, Italy and Spain. Sample metadata almost always included a de-identified subject ID, COVID-19 status, age in years and sex. Subjects who had been exposed to COVID-19, were actively infected with it, or had recovered from it provided the deeply sampled blood TCRbeta repertoires that made up the dataset. Where available, HLA class I and class II types were taken from metadata supplied by the sample provider and were not determined by assay-based typing. The samples were drawn from two sources: the first 160 participants of the ongoing ImmuneRACE study, and about 1,300 subjects contributed by 6 global collaborators. The repertoires were made available in a free public database intended to serve as a resource for research on the immune response to SARS-CoV-2. The prospective study material was composed of cDNA or gDNA derived from T cells, B-cell-depleted T cells, or PBMCs. What the research found in general, with its limitations: The amount of clinical and demographic metadata varied by source and participant and was provided uncurated.

CDR1 and CDR2, per the germline V gene, are ENHRY and SYGVKD. V is clipped by 5 bases and J by 1 base, and the sequence between their germline boundaries is 6 bases long. Measured from the cysteine to the phenylalanine, the CDR3 is 12 residues long. Solely the CDR3 DNA is kept, with 36 bases framed from the first base. TCRbeta CDR3 regions were amplified from genomic DNA by means of the immunoSEQ Assay, a bias-controlled multiplex PCR. The original pipeline was this. Nucleated cell counts per sample were estimated from amplification of reference gene primers within the assay. To quantify the absolute abundance of each unique TCRbeta CDR3 rearrangement, sequence reads were collapsed and filtered. Productive Simpson clonality was computed per sample as the square root of Simpson's diversity index over productive rearrangements. TCRdb obtained this table from immuneACCESS and retained in-frame rearrangements with V and J assigned. These tables miss some clones; where compared with another copy, unresolved V genes account for less than half of the shortfall, and the remainder is unexplained. That table supplies the V and J calls and clone size; D and trimming were determined from the DNA. The sample yields over 25,000 clones; more than 70% were counted once. About 7% of the sample is held by the ten biggest clonotypes.

The chain is assembled from TRBV10-3 and TRBJ2-7; the D gene is possibly TRBD2, with 6 bases matching. This sequence was found in a human donor in a cohort sampled during active COVID-19. The material sequenced was peripheral blood. The DNA sequence follows: TGTGCCATCAGTAGCGGGTCCTACGAGCAGTACTTC. This encodes CAISSGSYEQYF.